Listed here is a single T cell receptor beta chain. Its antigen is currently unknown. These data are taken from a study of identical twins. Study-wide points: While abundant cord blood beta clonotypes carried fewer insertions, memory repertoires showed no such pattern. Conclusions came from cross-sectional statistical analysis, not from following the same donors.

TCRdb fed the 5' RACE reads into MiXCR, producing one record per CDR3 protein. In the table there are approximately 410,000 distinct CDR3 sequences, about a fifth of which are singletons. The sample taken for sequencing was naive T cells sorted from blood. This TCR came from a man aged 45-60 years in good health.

In nucleotides, the CDR3 is TGTGCCAGCAATGATCCAGGGAGCTACTACAATGAGCAGTTCTTC. Translation: CASNDPGSYYNEQFF. The gene calls are TRBV6-1 and TRBJ2-1; D tentatively fits TRBD1 or TRBD2 (5 bases each). This CDR3 spans 15 amino acids. V was pared by 7 bases and J by 3 bases, with 16 bases between. Germline values: CDR1 MNHNS, CDR2 SASEGT.